What follows are 15 T cell receptor beta chains derived from one specimen sequenced in a study of shared clonotypes between healthy human individuals. Measured with immunoSEQ multiplex PCR; TCRdb has only the in-frame clones, and not every one. The sample holds about 800,000 clones, 95% to 97% seen once. Naive CD8 cells comprised CD45RO-negative, CCR7-positively selected cells, excluding terminally differentiated effector memory CD45RA+ cells. The sequencing sample was made of naive CD8+ T cells sorted from blood. These receptors came from a man between 25 and 39 years old in good health.

The CDR3 nucleotides read TGTGCCAGCAGCGTAGGGACTAGCGGGGCAGAGCAGTACTTC. This codes for CASSVGTSGAEQYF. This rearrangement joins TRBV27 to TRBJ2-7; 13 bases are shared with TRBD2. This CDR3 has 14 amino acids. CDR1 is MNHEY and CDR2 is SMNVEV in the germline V gene (reference sequence). V dropped 6 bases and J dropped 7; count of bases not matched to a gene: 6.

This rearrangement joins TRBV7-6 to TRBJ1-4; D perhaps matches TRBD1 (6 bases). There are 18 residues in the CDR3. Trimming took off 0 bases at V and 4 bases at J, with 18 bases between the two ends. The germline V gene encodes CDR1 SGHVS and CDR2 FNYEAQ. DNA of the CDR3: TGTGCCAGCAGCTTAGCTGGCCCAAGACAGGTGTTTAATGAAAAACTGTTTTTT. Its translation is CASSLAGPRQVFNEKLFF.

This rearrangement joins TRBV27 to TRBJ1-2; a weak D match, TRBD1 (6 bases). The CDR3 length is 13 residues. The V and J ends lost 4 bases and 8 bases respectively, with 14 bases between them. Germline CDR1 reads MNHEY; CDR2 reads SMNVEV (reference sequence). The CDR3 nucleotides read TGTGCCAGCAGTTCGCCAGGGGTGGGGGGCTACACCTTC. This sequence encodes CASSSPGVGGYTF.

This clone has only one observation. The chain links TRBV27 to TRBJ2-3, with D hard to call. In germline, CDR1 is MNHEY, CDR2 SMNVEV (reference sequence). The CDR3 contains 13 residues. Trimming took 6 bases from V and 2 from J, leaving 9 bases between them. CDR3 loop: CASSPTYTDTQYF. The DNA for the CDR3 is TGTGCCAGCAGCCCGACCTACACAGATACGCAGTATTTT.

The J gene is TRBJ2-1, the V gene TRBV29-1; the D call may be TRBD1 or TRBD2 (5 bases each). From germline, CDR1 is SQVTM and CDR2 ANQGSEA. Trimming shortened V by 6 bases and J by 6 bases, and 18 bases separated the two germline ends. There are 14 residues in the CDR3. The CDR3 here is CSVHIGTPPNEQFF. CDR3 sequence (DNA): TGCAGCGTCCATATTGGGACCCCTCCCAATGAGCAGTTCTTC.

V usage is TRBV13 and J usage is TRBJ2-5; 11 nucleotides match TRBD2. This CDR3 is built from 15 residues. Losses at the gene ends were 5 bases for V and 5 bases for J; bases not matched to a gene: 7. Per the germline V gene, CDR1 is PRHDT and CDR2 is FYEKMQ (reference sequence). The CDR3 protein is CASSPRLAGRETQYF. As DNA, the CDR3 is TGTGCCAGCAGCCCGCGACTAGCGGGGCGGGAGACCCAGTACTTC.

This clone was observed once. V is TRBV6-5 and J is TRBJ2-1; 11 nucleotides match TRBD2. CDR1 MNHEY and CDR2 SVGAGI come from the germline V gene. There are 15 residues in the CDR3. V lost 6 bases, J lost 7 bases, and 8 bases stayed unmatched. In nucleotides, the CDR3 is TGTGCCAGCAGATCTACTAGCGGGAGTTGGAATGAGCAGTTCTTC. Protein product: CASRSTSGSWNEQFF.

The genes are TRBV4-2 and TRBJ2-7, with TRBD2 matching 11 bases. Germline V gene sequence: CDR1 LGHNA, CDR2 YNFKEQ. V was clipped by 1 base and J by 4 bases; unmatched bases: 12. CDR3 size: 18 residues. Written as DNA, the CDR3 is TGTGCCAGCAGCCAAGTAGTTAGCGGGAGGGCCTTAAGTTACGAGCAGTACTTC. It encodes CASSQVVSGRALSYEQYF.

The genes are TRBV7-8 and TRBJ2-1; no clear D gene. There are 12 residues in the CDR3. Germline CDR1 reads SGHVS; CDR2 reads FQNEAQ. V lost 2 bases and J lost 8, with 7 bases in between. For the CDR3, the DNA is TGTGCCAGCAGCTTAATCCGTCATGAGCAGTTCTTC. Residues: CASSLIRHEQFF. Based on the CDR3 plus reference TRBV7-8 and TRBJ2-1, the full variable domain is GAGVSQSPRYKVAKRGQDVALRCDPISGHVSLFWYQQALGQGPEFLTYFQNEAQLDKSGLPSDRFFAERPEGSVSTLKIQRTQQEDSAVYLCASSLIRHEQFFGPGTRLTVL.

About this clone itself: Other DNA sequences within the sample encode an identical CDR3. CDR3 protein: CASSVGLAYEQYF. CDR3 bases: TGTGCCAGCAGCGTAGGTTTAGCGTACGAGCAGTACTTC. The chain joins TRBV9 to TRBJ2-7, with D maybe TRBD2 (5 bases). Trimming took 0 bases from V and 4 from J, leaving 8 bases between them. Germline-derived CDR1 and CDR2 are SGDLS and YYNGEE. The CDR3 length is 13 residues.

CDR3 in amino acids: CASSLALDRNYEQYF. In DNA, the CDR3 is TGCGCCAGCAGCTTGGCCCTGGACCGAAACTACGAGCAGTACTTC. The chain employs TRBV5-1 and TRBJ2-7; D not resolved. The CDR3 is 15 amino acids. Germline lookup yields CDR1 SGHRS and CDR2 YFSETQ. V lost 0 bases and J 3 bases, leaving 13 bases between the germline ends.

V gene TRBV6-4 combines with J gene TRBJ2-7; 11 bases are a match to TRBD2. Germline CDR1 is MRHNA and CDR2 is SNTAGT. Unmatched junction bases numbered 1, after V lost 3 bases and J lost 3 bases. The CDR3 consists of 14 residues. Here the CDR3 DNA reads TGTGCCAGCAGTGAAGGGACTAGCGGCTACGAGCAGTACTTC. This translates into CASSEGTSGYEQYF.

This chain links TRBV2 with TRBJ2-7, with D uncertain. Germline assignment: CDR1 SNHLY and CDR2 FYNNEI. The CDR3 length is 11 residues. The V end lost 6 bases, the J end lost 4 bases, and 7 bases lay between the germline ends. CDR3 nucleotides: TGTGCCAGCAGGACCCTTTACGAGCAGTACTTC. Amino acids: CASRTLYEQYF.

The CDR3 nucleotides are TGTGCCAGCAGCCGGGACAGGGGGGCTAACTATGGCTACACCTTC. Its protein product is CASSRDRGANYGYTF. V usage is TRBV7-6 and J usage is TRBJ1-2, with 11 nucleotides matching TRBD1. Trimming cost V 5 bases and J 0 bases; bases outside gene matches: 2. Germline CDR1 reads SGHVS; CDR2 reads FNYEAQ. There are 15 residues in the CDR3.

The CDR3 is CSVETGQSSYEQYF. The DNA of the CDR3 is TGCAGCGTGGAGACAGGGCAGAGCTCCTACGAGCAGTACTTC. The chain joins TRBV29-1 to TRBJ2-7, with 7 bases lining up with TRBD1. The germline V gene encodes CDR1 SQVTM and CDR2 ANQGSEA. The V gene end was trimmed by 6 bases and the J gene end by 0 bases; junction bases not matched to a gene: 8. The length of the CDR3 is 14 residues.